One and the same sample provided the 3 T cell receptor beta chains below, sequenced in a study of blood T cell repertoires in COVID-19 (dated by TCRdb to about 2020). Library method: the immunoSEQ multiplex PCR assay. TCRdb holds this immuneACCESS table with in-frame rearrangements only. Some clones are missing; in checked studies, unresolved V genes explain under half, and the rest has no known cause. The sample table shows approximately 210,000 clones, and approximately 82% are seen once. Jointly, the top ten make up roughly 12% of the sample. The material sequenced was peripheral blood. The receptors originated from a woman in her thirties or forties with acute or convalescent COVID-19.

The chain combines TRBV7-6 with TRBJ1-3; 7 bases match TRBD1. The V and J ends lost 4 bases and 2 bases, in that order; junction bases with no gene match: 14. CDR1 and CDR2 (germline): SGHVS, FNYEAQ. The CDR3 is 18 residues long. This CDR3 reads CASSSGGSGTEAGNTIYF. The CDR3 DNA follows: TGTGCCAGCAGCTCCGGCGGGTCAGGGACAGAAGCTGGAAACACCATATATTTT.

As DNA, the CDR3 is TGTGCCAGCAGCCTCAACAGGGTGGTGGGAAACACCATATATTTT. Its protein product is CASSLNRVVGNTIYF. This sequence joins TRBV7-2 and TRBJ1-3; D possibly corresponds to TRBD1 (6 bases). Germline values: CDR1 SGHTA, CDR2 FQGNSA. The CDR3 spans 15 residues. Trimming left V 5 bases short and J 4 bases short, with 15 bases between.

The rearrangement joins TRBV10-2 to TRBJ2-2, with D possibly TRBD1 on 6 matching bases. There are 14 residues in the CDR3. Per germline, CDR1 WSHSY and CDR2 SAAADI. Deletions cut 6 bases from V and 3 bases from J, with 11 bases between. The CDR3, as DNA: TGCGCCAGCAGAGCCGGGACATACACCGGGGAGCTGTTTTTT. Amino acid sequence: CASRAGTYTGELFF.